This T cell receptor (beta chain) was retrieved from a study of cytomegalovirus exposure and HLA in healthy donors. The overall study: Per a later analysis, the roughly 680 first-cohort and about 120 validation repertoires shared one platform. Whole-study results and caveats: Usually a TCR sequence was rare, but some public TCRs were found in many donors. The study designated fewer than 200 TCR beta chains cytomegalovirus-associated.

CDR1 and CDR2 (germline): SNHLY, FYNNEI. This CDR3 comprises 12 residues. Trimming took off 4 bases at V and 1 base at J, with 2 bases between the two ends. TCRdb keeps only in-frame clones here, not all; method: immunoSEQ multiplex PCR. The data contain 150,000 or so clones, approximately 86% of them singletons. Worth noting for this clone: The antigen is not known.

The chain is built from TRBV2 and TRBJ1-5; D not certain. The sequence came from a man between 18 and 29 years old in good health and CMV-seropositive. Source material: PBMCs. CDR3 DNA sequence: TGTGCCAGCAGTGCGAGCAATCAGCCCCAGCATTTT. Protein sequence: CASSASNQPQHF. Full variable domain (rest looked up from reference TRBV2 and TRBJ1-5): EPEVTQTPSHQVTQMGQEVILRCVPISNHLYFYWYRQILGQKVEFLVSFYNNEISEKSEIFDDQFSVERPDGSNFTLKIRSTKLEDSAMYFCASSASNQPQHFGDGTRLSIL.